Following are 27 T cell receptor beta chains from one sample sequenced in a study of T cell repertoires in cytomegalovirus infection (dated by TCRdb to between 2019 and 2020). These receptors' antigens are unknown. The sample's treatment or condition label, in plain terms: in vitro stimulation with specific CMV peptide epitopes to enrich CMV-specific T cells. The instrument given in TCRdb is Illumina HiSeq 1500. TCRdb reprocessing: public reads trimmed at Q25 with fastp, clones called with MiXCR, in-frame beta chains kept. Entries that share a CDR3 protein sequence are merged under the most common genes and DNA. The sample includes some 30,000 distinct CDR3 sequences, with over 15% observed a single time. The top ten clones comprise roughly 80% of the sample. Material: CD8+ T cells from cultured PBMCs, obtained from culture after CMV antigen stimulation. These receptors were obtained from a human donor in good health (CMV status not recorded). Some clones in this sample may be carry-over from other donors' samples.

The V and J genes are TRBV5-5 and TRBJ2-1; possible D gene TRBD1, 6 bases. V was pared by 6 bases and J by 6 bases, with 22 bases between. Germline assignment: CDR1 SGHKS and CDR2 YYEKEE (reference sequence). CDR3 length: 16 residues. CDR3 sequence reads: CASTLSGRGKFNEQFF. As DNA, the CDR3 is TGTGCCAGCACTCTTTCGGGCAGGGGTAAATTCAATGAGCAGTTCTTC.

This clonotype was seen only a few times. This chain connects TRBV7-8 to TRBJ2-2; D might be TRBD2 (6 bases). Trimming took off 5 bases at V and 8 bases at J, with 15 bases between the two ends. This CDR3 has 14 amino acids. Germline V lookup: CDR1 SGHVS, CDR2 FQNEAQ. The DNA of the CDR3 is TGTGCCAGCAGCGAACGGGGGAGGATAGGGGAGCTGTTTTTT. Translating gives CASSERGRIGELFF. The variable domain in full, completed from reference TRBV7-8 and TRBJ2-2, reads GAGVSQSPRYKVAKRGQDVALRCDPISGHVSLFWYQQALGQGPEFLTYFQNEAQLDKSGLPSDRFFAERPEGSVSTLKIQRTQQEDSAVYLCASSERGRIGELFFGEGSRLTVL.

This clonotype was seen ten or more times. This CDR3 is CASSLGSSGRTLREQYF. The DNA of the CDR3 is TGTGCCAGCAGCTTAGGGTCTAGCGGGAGGACCCTCCGCGAGCAGTACTTC. V gene TRBV7-2 combines with J gene TRBJ2-7, with 11 bases fitting TRBD2. Germline CDR1 reads SGHTA; CDR2 reads FQGNSA. Trimming removed 1 base from V and 6 bases from J; junction bases left unmatched: 11. This CDR3 contains 17 residues.

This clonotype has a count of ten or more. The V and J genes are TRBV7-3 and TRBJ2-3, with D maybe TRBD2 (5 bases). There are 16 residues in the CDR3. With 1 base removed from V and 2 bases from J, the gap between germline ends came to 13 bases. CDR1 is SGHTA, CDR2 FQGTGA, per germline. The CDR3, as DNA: TGTGCCAGCAGCTTAAATTTGCTAGCCCCCACAGATACGCAGTATTTT. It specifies CASSLNLLAPTDTQYF.

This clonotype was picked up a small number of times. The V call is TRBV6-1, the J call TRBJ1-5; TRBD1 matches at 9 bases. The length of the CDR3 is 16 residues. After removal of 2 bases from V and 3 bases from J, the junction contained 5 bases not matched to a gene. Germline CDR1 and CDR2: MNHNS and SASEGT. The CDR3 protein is CASSERTGDINQPQHF. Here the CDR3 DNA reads TGTGCCAGCAGTGAACGGACAGGGGACATCAATCAGCCCCAGCATTTT.

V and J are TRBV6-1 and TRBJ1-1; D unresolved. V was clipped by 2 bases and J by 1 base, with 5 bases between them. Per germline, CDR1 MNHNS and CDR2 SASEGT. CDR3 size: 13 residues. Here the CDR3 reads CASSEQENTEAFF. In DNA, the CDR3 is TGTGCCAGCAGTGAACAGGAGAACACTGAAGCTTTCTTT.

CDR3 sequence reads: CASSPAGGGAKNIQYF. The CDR3 DNA follows: TGTGCCAGCAGCCCCGCGGGGGGTGGCGCCAAAAACATTCAGTACTTC. The rearrangement links TRBV7-2 to TRBJ2-4; 8 bases are a match to TRBD2. There are 16 residues in the CDR3. V trimming: 5 bases; J trimming: 1 base; junction bases outside the gene matches: 7. CDR1 SGHTA and CDR2 FQGNSA come from the germline V gene. The entire variable domain, with the rest obtained from reference TRBV7-2 and TRBJ2-4, is as follows: GAGVSQSPSNKVTEKGKDVELRCDPISGHTALYWYRQSLGQGLEFLIYFQGNSAPDKSGLPSDRFSAERTGGSVSTLTIQRTQQEDSAVYLCASSPAGGGAKNIQYFGAGTRLSVL.

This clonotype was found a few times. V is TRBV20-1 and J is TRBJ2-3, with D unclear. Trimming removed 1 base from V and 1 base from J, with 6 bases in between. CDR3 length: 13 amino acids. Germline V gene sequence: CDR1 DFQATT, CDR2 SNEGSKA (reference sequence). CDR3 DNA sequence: TGCAGTGCTAGAGCAGGTCGCACAGATACGCAGTATTTT. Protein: CSARAGRTDTQYF.

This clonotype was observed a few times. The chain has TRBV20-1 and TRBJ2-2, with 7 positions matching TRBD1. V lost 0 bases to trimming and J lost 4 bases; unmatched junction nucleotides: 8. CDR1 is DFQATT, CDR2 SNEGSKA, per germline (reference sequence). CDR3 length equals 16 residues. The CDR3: CSARDQGGRSTGELFF. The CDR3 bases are TGCAGTGCTAGAGATCAAGGGGGCCGTAGCACCGGGGAGCTGTTTTTT.

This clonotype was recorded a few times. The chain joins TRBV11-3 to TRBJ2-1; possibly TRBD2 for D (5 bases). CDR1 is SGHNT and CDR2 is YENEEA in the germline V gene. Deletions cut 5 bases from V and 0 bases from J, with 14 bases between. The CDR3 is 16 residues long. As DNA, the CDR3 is TGTGCCAGCAGCGGGAGAGCGGATAGCTCCTACAATGAGCAGTTCTTC. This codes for CASSGRADSSYNEQFF. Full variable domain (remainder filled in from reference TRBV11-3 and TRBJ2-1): EAGVVQSPRYKIIEKKQPVAFWCNPISGHNTLYWYLQNLGQGPELLIRYENEEAVDDSQLPKDRFSAERLKGVDSTLKIQPAELGDSAVYLCASSGRADSSYNEQFFGPGTRLTVL.

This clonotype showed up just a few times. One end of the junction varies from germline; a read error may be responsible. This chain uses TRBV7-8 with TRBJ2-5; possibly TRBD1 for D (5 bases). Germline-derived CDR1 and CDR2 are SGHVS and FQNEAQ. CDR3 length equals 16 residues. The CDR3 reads CTSSSRQLGFGETQYF. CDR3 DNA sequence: TGTACCAGCAGCTCTAGACAGTTAGGTTTCGGGGAGACCCAGTACTTC.

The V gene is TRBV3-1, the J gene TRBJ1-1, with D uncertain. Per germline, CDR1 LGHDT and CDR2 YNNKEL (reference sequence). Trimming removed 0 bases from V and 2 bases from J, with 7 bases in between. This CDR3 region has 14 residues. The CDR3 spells CASSQESLNTEAFF. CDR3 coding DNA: TGTGCCAGCAGCCAAGAGAGTCTTAACACTGAAGCTTTCTTT.

The CDR3 reads CASSPSFGGPTGELFF. CDR3 DNA sequence: TGTGCCAGTAGTCCCTCTTTTGGGGGCCCCACCGGGGAGCTGTTTTTT. The genes are TRBV19 and TRBJ2-2, with TRBD1 as a possible D gene (6 bases). Per germline, CDR1 LNHDA and CDR2 SQIVND (reference sequence). Trimming pared 5 bases from V and 4 bases from J, leaving 17 bases between. CDR3 length equals 16 residues.

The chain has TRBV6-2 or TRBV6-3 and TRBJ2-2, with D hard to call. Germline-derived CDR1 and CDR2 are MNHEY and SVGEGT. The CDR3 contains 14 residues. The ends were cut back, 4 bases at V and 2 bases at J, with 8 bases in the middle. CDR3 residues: CASSLKGNTGELFF. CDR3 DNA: TGTGCCAGCAGTTTAAAGGGTAACACCGGGGAGCTGTTTTTT.

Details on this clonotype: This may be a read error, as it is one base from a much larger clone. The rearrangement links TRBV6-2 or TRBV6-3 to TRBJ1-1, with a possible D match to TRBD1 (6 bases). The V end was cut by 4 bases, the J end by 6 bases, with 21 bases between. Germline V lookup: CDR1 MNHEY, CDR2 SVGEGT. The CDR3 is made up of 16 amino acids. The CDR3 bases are TGTGCCAGCAGTTCCTCATGGGGGGGCCGAAACGCTGAAGCTTTCTTT. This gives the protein CASSSSWGGRNAEAFF.

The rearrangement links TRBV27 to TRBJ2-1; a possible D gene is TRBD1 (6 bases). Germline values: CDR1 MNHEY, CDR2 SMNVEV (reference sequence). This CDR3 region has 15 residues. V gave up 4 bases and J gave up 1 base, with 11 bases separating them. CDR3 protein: CASSSGAWSYNEQFF. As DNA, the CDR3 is TGTGCCAGCAGTTCAGGGGCGTGGTCCTACAATGAGCAGTTCTTC.

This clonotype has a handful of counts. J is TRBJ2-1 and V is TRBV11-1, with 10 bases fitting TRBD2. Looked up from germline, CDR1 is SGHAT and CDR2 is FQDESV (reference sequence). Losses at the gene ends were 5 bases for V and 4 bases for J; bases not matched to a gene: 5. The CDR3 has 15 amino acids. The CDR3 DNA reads TGTGCCAGCAGCACCGGGACTAGCGCGTACAATGAGCAGTTCTTC. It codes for CASSTGTSAYNEQFF.

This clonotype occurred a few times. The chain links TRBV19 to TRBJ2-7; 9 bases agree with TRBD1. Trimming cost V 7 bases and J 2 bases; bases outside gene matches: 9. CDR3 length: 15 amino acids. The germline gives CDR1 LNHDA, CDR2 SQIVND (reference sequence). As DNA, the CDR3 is TGTGCCAGTACCGAAGGACAGGGGCCTGCCTACGAGCAGTACTTC. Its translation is CASTEGQGPAYEQYF.

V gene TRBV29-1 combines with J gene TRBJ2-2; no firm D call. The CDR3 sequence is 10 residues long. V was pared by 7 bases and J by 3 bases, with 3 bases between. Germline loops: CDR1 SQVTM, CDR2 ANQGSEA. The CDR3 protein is CSAYTGELFF. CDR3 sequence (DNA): TGCAGCGCCTACACCGGGGAGCTGTTTTTT.

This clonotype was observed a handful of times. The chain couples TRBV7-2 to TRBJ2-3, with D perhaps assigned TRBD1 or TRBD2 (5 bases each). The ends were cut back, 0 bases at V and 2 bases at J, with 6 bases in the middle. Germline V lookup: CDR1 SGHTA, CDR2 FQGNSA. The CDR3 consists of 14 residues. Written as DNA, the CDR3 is TGTGCCAGCAGCTTAGCGGGGGTCACAGATACGCAGTATTTT. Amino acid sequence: CASSLAGVTDTQYF.

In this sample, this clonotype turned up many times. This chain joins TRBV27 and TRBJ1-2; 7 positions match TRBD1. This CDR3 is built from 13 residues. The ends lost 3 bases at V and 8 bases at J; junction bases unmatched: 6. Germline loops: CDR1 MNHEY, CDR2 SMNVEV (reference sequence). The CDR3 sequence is CASSFRTGRGYTF. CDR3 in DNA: TGTGCCAGCAGTTTCCGGACAGGACGGGGCTACACCTTC.

DNA of the CDR3: TGTGCCAGCAGCTTCTCGACGGGGCGTCTCACAGATACGCAGTATTTT. Its protein is CASSFSTGRLTDTQYF. V gene TRBV7-2 combines with J gene TRBJ2-3; D tentatively reads TRBD1 or TRBD2 (5 bases each). Germline CDR1 and CDR2: SGHTA and FQGNSA. V lost 3 bases and J 2 bases, leaving 15 bases between the germline ends. The CDR3 runs 16 residues. Full variable domain (missing parts from reference TRBV7-2 and TRBJ2-3): GAGVSQSPSNKVTEKGKDVELRCDPISGHTALYWYRQSLGQGLEFLIYFQGNSAPDKSGLPSDRFSAERTGGSVSTLTIQRTQQEDSAVYLCASSFSTGRLTDTQYFGPGTRLTVL.

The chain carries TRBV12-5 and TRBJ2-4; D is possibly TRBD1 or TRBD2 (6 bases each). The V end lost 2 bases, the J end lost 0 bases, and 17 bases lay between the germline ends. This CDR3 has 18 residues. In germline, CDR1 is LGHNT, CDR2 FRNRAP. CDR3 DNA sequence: TGTGCTAGTGGTTTGTTGGCCGGGGGCGAGGTAGCCAAAAACATTCAGTACTTC. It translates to CASGLLAGGEVAKNIQYF.

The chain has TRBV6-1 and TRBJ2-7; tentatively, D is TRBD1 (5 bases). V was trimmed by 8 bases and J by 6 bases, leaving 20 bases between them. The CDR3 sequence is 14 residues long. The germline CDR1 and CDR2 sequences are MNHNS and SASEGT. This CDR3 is CASSGIPGRREQYF. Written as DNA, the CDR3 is TGTGCCAGCTCTGGGATCCCAGGGCGTCGCGAGCAGTACTTC.

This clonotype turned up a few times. The CDR3 spells CASSLVLAGESYEQYF. The CDR3, as DNA: TGTGCCAGCAGCTTAGTCCTAGCGGGAGAATCCTACGAGCAGTACTTC. The rearrangement links TRBV7-6 to TRBJ2-7; 10 nucleotides agree with TRBD2. The CDR3 covers 16 residues. The ends lost 1 base at V and 1 base at J; junction bases unmatched: 4. Per the germline V gene, CDR1 is SGHVS and CDR2 is FNYEAQ. The full variable domain, rest sourced from reference TRBV7-6 and TRBJ2-7, is GAGVSQSPRYKVTKRGQDVALRCDPISGHVSLYWYRQALGQGPEFLTYFNYEAQQDKSGLPNDRFSAERPEGSISTLTIQRTEQRDSAMYRCASSLVLAGESYEQYFGPGTRLTVT.

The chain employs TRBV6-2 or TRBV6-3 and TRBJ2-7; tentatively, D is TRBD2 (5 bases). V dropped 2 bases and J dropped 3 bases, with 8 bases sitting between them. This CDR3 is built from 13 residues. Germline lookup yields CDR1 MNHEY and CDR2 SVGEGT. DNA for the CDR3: TGTGCCAGCAGTTACGGGGAGTTCTACGAGCAGTACTTC. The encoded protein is CASSYGEFYEQYF.

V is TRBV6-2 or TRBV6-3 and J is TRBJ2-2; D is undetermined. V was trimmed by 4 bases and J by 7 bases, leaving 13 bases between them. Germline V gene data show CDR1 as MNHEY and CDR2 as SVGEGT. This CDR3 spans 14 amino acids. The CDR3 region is CASSFQSEGGELFF. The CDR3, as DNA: TGTGCCAGCAGTTTCCAGAGCGAAGGCGGGGAGCTGTTTTTT.